The sequence of this TCR beta chain was determined in a study of regulatory T cells in long-lasting Graves disease. The CDR3 length is 14 residues. Trimming cost V 7 bases and J 1 base, with 14 bases left between them. Germline assignment: CDR1 LNHDA and CDR2 SQIVND (reference sequence). Time point noted: newly diagnosed GD, antithyroid drugs for less than 3 months. Following extraction of RNA from PBMCs, that RNA was used to make the TCR library. This clonotype was counted only a few times. iRepertoire HTBI primers and Arm-PCR of CDR3 regions built TCR beta libraries. In TCRdb, the multiplex PCR reads were re-called with MiXCR into one record per CDR3 protein. The top ten hold about 20% of the sample, which has some 330,000 distinct CDR3 sequences, about 10% seen once. These same data were also listed under a study on T cells in Graves' hyperthyroidism and ophthalmopathy. That source notes: A patient was excluded if there was uncontrolled infection, other autoimmune disease, pregnancy or lactation.

The TCR was taken from a young woman with Graves disease. This material consisted of peripheral blood mononuclear cells (PBMCs), taken at new diagnosis, from a patient treated with antithyroid drugs. The chain is built from TRBV19 and TRBJ2-7; D is possibly TRBD2 (6 bases). The CDR3 sequence: CASTPGSGSYEQYF. In nucleotides, the CDR3 is TGTGCCAGTACCCCTGGAAGCGGGTCCTACGAGCAGTACTTC.